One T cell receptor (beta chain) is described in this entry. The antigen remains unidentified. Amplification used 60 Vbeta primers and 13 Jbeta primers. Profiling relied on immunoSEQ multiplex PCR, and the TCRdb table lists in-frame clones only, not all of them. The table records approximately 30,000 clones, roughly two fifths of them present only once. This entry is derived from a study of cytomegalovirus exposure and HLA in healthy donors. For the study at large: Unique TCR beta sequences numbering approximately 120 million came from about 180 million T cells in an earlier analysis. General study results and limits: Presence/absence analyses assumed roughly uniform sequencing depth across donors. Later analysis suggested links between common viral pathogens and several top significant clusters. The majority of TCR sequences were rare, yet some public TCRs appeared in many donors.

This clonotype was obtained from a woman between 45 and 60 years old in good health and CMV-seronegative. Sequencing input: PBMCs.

CDR3 amino acids: CASRQDRVSSGELFF. The CDR3 DNA follows: TGTGCCAGCAGACAGGACAGGGTGTCATCCGGGGAGCTGTTTTTT. This chain joins TRBV2 and TRBJ2-2; TRBD1 agrees at 8 bases. V lost 6 bases to trimming and J lost 6 bases; unmatched junction nucleotides: 9. The CDR3 runs to 15 residues. Germline CDR1 and CDR2: SNHLY and FYNNEI.